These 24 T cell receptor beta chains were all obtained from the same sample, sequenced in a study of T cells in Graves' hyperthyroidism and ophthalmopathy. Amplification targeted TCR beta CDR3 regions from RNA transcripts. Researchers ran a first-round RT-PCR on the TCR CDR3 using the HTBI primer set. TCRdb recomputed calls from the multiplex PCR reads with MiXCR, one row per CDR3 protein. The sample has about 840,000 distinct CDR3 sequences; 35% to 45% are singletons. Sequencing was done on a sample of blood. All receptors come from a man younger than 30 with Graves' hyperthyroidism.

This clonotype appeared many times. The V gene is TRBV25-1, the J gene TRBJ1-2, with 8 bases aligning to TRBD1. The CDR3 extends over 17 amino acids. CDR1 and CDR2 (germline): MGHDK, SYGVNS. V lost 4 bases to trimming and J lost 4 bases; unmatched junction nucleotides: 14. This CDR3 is CASSGWGGQAGSYGYTF. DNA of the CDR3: TGTGCCAGCAGTGGGTGGGGGGGACAGGCTGGTTCCTATGGCTACACCTTC.

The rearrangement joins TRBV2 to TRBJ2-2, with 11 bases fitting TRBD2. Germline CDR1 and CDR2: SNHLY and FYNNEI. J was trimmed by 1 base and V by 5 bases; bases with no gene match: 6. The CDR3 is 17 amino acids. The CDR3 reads CASSQPTSGGNTGELFF. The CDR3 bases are TGTGCCAGCAGTCAACCCACTAGCGGGGGGAACACCGGGGAGCTGTTTTTT.

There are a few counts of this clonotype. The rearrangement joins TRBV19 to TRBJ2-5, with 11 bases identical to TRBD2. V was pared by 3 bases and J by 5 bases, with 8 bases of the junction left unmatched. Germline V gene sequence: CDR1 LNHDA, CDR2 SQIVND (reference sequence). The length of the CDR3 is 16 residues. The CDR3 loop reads CASSMLAGGPYETQYF. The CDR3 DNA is TGTGCCAGTAGTATGTTAGCGGGGGGGCCTTATGAGACCCAGTACTTC.

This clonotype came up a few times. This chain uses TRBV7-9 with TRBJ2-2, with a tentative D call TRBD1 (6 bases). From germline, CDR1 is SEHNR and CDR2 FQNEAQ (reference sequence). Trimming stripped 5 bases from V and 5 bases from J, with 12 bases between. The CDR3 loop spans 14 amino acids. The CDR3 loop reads CASSITGTTGELFF. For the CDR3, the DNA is TGTGCCAGCAGCATAACAGGGACGACCGGGGAGCTGTTTTTT.

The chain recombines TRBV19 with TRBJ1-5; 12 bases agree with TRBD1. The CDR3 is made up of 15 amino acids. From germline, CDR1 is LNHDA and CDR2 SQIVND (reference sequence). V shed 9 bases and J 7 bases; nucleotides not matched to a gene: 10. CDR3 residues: CASSSGTGGQQPQHF. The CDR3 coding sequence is TGTGCCAGCAGTTCGGGGACAGGGGGCCAGCAGCCCCAGCATTTT.

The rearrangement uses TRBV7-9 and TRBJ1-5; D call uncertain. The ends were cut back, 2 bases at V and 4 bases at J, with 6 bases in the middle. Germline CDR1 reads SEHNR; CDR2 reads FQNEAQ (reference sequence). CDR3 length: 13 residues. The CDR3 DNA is TGTGCCAGCAGCTTATGGTGGAATCAGCCCCAGCATTTT. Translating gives CASSLWWNQPQHF.

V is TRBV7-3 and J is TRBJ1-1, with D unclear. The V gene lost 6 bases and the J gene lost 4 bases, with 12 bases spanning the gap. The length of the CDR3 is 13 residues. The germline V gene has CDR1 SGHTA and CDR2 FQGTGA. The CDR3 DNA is TGTGCCAGCAGTTTATCGTACCGCACTGAAGCTTTCTTT. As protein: CASSLSYRTEAFF.

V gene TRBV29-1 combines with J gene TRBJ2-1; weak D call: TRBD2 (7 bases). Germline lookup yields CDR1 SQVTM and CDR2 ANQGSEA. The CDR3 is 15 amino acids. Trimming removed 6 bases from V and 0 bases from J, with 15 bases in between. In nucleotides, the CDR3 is TGCAGCGTGAGGGGGGGGGCTATCTCCTACAATGAGCAGTTCTTC. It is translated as CSVRGGAISYNEQFF.

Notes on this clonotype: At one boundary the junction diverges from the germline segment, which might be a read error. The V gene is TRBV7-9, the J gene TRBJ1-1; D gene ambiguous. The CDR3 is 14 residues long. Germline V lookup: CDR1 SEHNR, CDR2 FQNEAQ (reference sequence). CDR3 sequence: CASSPVTLNTEAFF. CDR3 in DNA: TGCGCCAGCAGCCCCGTCACCTTGAACACTGAAGCTTTCTTT.

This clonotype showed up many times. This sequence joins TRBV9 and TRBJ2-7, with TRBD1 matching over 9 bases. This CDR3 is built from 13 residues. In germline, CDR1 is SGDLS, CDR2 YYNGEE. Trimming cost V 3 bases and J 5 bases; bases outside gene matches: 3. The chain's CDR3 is CASSADRGDEQYF. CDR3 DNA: TGTGCCAGCAGCGCAGACAGGGGGGACGAGCAGTACTTC.

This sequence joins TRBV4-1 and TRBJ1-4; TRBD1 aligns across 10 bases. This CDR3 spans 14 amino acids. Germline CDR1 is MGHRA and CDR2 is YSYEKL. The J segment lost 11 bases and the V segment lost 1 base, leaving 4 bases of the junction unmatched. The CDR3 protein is CASSQVGTGEKLFF. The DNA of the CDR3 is TGCGCCAGCAGCCAAGTCGGGACAGGGGAGAAACTGTTTTTT.

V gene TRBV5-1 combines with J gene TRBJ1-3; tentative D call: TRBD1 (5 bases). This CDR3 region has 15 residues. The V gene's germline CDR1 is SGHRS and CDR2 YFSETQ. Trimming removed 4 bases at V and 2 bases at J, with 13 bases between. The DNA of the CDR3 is TGCGCCAGCAGCACGGGACGGCCAACTGGAAACACCATATATTTT. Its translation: CASSTGRPTGNTIYF.

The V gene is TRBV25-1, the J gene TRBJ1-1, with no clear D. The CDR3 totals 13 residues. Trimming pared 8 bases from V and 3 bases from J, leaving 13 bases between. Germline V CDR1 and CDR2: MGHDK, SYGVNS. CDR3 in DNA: TGTGCCAGCGTCGACACTCTCTACACTGAAGCTTTCTTT. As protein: CASVDTLYTEAFF.

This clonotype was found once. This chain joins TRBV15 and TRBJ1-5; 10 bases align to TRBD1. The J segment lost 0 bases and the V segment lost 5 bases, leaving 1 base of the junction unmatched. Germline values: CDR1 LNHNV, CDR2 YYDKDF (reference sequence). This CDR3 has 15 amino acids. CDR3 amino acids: CATSGDRGSNQPQHF. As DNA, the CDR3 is TGTGCCACCAGCGGGGACAGGGGTAGCAATCAGCCCCAGCATTTT.

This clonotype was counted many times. The DNA for the CDR3 is TGTGCCAGCATTGAGACAGGGTTGAGTCAGCCCCAGCATTTT. Its translation: CASIETGLSQPQHF. The chain has TRBV10-3 and TRBJ1-5; TRBD1 aligns across 7 bases. J lost 6 bases, V lost 10 bases, and 12 bases had no gene match. Germline V gene data show CDR1 as ENHRY and CDR2 as SYGVKD. This CDR3 comprises 14 residues.

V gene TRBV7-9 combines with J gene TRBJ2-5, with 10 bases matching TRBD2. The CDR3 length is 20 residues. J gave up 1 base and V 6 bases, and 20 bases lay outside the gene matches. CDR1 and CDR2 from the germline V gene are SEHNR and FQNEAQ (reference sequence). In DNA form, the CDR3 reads TGTGCCAGCAGTTATTCTCGAGGTAGCGGGAGGTTTGGGGGCCAAGAGACCCAGTACTTC. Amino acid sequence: CASSYSRGSGRFGGQETQYF.

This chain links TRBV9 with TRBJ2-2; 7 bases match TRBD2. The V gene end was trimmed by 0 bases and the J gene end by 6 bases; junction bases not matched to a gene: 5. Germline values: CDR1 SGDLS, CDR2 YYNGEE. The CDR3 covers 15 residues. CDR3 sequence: CASSVVGGTAGELFF. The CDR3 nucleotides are TGTGCCAGCAGCGTAGTCGGGGGGACCGCCGGGGAGCTGTTTTTT.

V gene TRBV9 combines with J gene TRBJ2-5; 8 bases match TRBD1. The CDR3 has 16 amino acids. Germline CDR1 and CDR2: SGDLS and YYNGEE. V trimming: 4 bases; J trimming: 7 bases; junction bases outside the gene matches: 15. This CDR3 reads CASSISGQGPFGTQYF. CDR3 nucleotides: TGTGCCAGCAGCATCTCCGGACAGGGACCGTTTGGGACCCAGTACTTC.

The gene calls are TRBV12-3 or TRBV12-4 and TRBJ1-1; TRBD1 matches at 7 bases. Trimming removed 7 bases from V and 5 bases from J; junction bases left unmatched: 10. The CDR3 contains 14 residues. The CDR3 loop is CASKATGRETEAFF. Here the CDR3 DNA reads TGTGCCAGCAAAGCGACAGGGAGAGAAACTGAAGCTTTCTTT.

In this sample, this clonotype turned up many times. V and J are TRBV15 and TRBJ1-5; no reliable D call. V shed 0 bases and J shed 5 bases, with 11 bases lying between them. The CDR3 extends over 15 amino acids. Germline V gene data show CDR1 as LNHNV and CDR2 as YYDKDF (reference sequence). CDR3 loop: CATSREGRRDQPQHF. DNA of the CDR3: TGTGCCACCAGCAGAGAAGGCAGACGAGATCAGCCCCAGCATTTT.

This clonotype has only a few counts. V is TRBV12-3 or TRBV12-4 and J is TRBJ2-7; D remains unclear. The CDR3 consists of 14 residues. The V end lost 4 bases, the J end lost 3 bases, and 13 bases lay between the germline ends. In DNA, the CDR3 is TGTGCCAGCAGTTATCCCGAAACTATCTACGAGCAGTACTTC. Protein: CASSYPETIYEQYF.

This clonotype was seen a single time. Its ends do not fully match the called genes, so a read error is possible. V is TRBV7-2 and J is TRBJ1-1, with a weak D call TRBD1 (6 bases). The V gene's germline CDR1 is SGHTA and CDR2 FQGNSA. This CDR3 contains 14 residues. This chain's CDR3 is CASSQDSGVTEAFF. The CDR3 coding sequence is TGCGCCAGCAGCCAAGATTCAGGGGTCACTGAAGCTTTCTTT.

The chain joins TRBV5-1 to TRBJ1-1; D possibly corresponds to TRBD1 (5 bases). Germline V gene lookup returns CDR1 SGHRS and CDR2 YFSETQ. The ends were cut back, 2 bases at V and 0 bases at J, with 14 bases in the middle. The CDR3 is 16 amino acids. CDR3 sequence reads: CASSFTSGRVNTEAFF. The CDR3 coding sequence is TGCGCCAGCAGCTTTACCTCGGGACGGGTGAACACTGAAGCTTTCTTT. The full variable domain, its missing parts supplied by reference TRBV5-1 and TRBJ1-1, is KAGVTQTPRYLIKTRGQQVTLSCSPISGHRSVSWYQQTPGQGLQFLFEYFSETQRNKGNFPGRFSGRQFSNSRSEMNVSTLELGDSALYLCASSFTSGRVNTEAFFGQGTRLTVV.

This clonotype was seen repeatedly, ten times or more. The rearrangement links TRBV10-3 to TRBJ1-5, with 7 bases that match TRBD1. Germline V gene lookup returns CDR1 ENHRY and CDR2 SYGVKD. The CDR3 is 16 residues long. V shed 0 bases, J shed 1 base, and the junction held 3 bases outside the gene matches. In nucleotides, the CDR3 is TGTGCCATCAGTGAGTCGGGACAGCTAAGCAATCAGCCCCAGCATTTT. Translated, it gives CAISESGQLSNQPQHF.